This TCR beta chain emerged from a study of cytotoxic CD8 clonotypes in ibrutinib-treated CLL (dated by TCRdb to the early 2020s). With respect to the entire study: In this cohort, approximately 15 patients were treatment-naive and approximately 10 were relapsed/refractory, while about 17 had unmutated IGHV. On average, each sample yielded roughly 260,000 productive templates and tens of thousands of productive rearrangements. Responses were partial in around 25 patients and complete in 2; after median 68 months follow-up, roughly 15 stayed in remission and 12 progressed. Cryopreserved peripheral blood mononuclear cells were collected before treatment, at response, and at either disease progression or sustained remission. Samples at response were collected after a median of about 11 months of treatment, with a range of about 6 to 40 months. Longitudinal samples were obtainable from about 30% of the roughly 90 participants in the trial. Every sample from remission and from progressive disease was obtained while the patients were still on ibrutinib.

The goal of deep resolution MiSeq sequencing was a depth between 1 in 1 million and 1 in 200,000 T cells, and coverage averaged 10x per clonotype. The immunoSEQ hsTCRB Kit was used to generate the TCR beta libraries. In the paper's pipeline: ImmunoSEQ Data Assistant and ImmunoSEQ Analyzer were used for data analysis, and V, D and J genes were assigned according to IMGT definitions. Clonality, which ranges from 0 to 1, was calculated as one minus the normalized Shannon entropy of productive rearrangement frequencies. Only overrepresented clonotypes making up at least 0.05% of the repertoire of each patient were included in the public clonotype analysis. Approximately 13 age-matched healthy donor repertoires from immuneACCESS served as clonality controls. TCRdb stores this immuneACCESS table with in-frame sequences only. Part of the clones is absent; in the studies checked, under half of the shortfall reflects unresolved V genes, and no reason is known for the rest. Clonal size and the V and J genes are those of that table, whereas D and trimming came from the DNA. This sample gives 150,000 to 200,000 clones in total; around nine tenths of them show up just once. 3% of the sample belongs to the ten largest clones.

About this clone itself: What this receptor recognizes is not known. Qualities for individual bases were not recorded, and no much larger clone is one base off.

Broader findings and caveats from the paper: At baseline, clonality was higher than in age-matched healthy donors and showed a strong correlation with circulating CD8+ T-cell counts. Public clonotypes were found to be uncommon and were observed to contract or remain stable during treatment; the increase in clonality was shown to reflect expansion of private clonotypes at ibrutinib response. Lymph node repertoires were not examined, and the timing of sampling was not matched between patients in sustained remission and those whose disease progressed. Clonality rose at ibrutinib response, remained stable during sustained remission, and dropped back toward baseline at progression.

The time point label on this specimen signifies: progressive disease on ibrutinib. For TCR beta library preparation, 1.5 to 2 micrograms of genomic DNA were extracted from the cryopreserved PBMCs. Longitudinal blood samples from CLL patients on ibrutinib monotherapy were analyzed using high-throughput TCR beta sequencing. The patients took part in an open-label, single-center phase 2 trial of ibrutinib monotherapy. There are 16 amino acids in the CDR3, from cysteine to phenylalanine inclusive. The read is trimmed to its CDR3 DNA, 48 bases read in frame from base 1. According to the germline V gene, CDR1 reads LGHNA and CDR2 reads YNFKEQ. V trim: 1 base; J trim: 0 bases; unmatched bases: 4.

This receptor chain uses TRBV4-2 and TRBJ2-3, with 7 bases aligning to TRBD2. This sequence was found in a human donor with chronic lymphocytic leukemia. The sequences come from PBMCs, collected at disease progression, from a patient treated with ibrutinib. The nucleotide sequence is given as TGTGCCAGCAGCCAAGGACTCGGGAGGAGCACAGATACGCAGTATTTT. This is translated as CASSQGLGRSTDTQYF.